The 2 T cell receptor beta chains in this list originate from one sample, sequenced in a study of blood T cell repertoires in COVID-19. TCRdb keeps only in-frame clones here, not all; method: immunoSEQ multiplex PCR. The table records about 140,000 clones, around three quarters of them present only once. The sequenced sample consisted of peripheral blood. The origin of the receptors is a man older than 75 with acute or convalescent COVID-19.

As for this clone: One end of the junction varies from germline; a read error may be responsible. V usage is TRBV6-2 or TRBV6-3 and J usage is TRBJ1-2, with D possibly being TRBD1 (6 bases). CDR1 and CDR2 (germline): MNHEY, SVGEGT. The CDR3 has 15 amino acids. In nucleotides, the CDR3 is TGTGCCAGCAGATACTCTACAGGGACGAACTATGGCTACACCTTC. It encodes CASRYSTGTNYGYTF.

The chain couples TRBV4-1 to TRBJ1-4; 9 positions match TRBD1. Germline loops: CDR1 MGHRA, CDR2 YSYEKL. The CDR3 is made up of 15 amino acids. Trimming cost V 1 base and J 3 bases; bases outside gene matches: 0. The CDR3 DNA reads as TGCGCCAGCAGCCAAGGGACAGGGGCTAATGAAAAACTGTTTTTT. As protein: CASSQGTGANEKLFF.